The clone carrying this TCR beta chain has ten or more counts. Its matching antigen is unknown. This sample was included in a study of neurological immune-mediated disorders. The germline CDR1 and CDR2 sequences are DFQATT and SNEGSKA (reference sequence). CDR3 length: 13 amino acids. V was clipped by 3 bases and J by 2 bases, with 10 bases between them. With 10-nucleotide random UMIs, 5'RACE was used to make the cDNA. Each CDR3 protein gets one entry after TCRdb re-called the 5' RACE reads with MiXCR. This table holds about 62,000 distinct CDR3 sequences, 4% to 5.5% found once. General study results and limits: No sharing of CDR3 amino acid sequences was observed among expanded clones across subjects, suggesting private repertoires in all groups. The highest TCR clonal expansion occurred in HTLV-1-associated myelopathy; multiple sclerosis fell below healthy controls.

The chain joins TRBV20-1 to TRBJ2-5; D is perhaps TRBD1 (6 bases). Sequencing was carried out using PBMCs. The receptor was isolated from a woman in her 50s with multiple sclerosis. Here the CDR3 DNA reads TGCAGTGCTAGGGGGACATCACAAGAGACCCAGTACTTC. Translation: CSARGTSQETQYF.